The clone carrying this T cell receptor (beta chain) was picked up one time. The table came from immunoSEQ multiplex PCR; TCRdb's copy has only in-frame clones and leaves some out. This sample has about 110,000 clones; over 75% occur once, and the top ten carry about 6.6%. This CDR3 has 15 residues. Trimming took 3 bases from V and 4 from J; bases not matched to a gene: 8. Per germline, CDR1 KGHSH and CDR2 LQKENI. This specimen comes from a study of blood T cell repertoires in COVID-19. The wider study: PBMCs, B-cell-depleted T cells, or T cells provided the cDNA or gDNA that made up the material.

Sequencing was done on a sample of peripheral blood. J is TRBJ1-2 and V is TRBV18; 7 nucleotides line up with TRBD1. The origin of this receptor is a woman aged 45-65 years with acute or convalescent COVID-19. CDR3 in amino acids: CASSPLDRALYGYTF. CDR3 nucleotides: TGTGCCAGCTCACCCTTAGACAGGGCGCTCTATGGCTACACCTTC. The variable domain in full, with the rest retrieved from reference TRBV18 and TRBJ1-2, is NAGVMQNPRHLVRRRGQEARLRCSPMKGHSHVYWYRQLPEEGLKFMVYLQKENIIDESGMPKERFSAEFPKEGPSILRIQQVVRGDSAAYFCASSPLDRALYGYTFGSGTRLTVV.